The clone carrying this T cell receptor beta chain was counted many times. Its antigen is unknown. This sample is drawn from a study of Graves' ophthalmopathy and Graves' hyperthyroidism. Amplification from RNA transcripts yielded the TCR beta CDR3 regions. An opening RT-PCR round employed HTBI primers and preceded a second-round multiplex PCR. One entry per CDR3 protein, called by TCRdb with MiXCR from the multiplex PCR reads. The sample holds roughly 300,000 distinct CDR3 sequences, 15% to 20% seen once. CDR1 SNHLY and CDR2 FYNNEI come from the germline V gene. Trimming removed 10 bases from V and 2 bases from J; junction bases left unmatched: 15. The CDR3 consists of 16 residues. Overall study findings and caveats: Most expanded thyroid clonotypes above 0.001 frequency also appeared in blood.

Excluded were patients with other autoimmune diseases, uncontrolled infections, pregnancy or lactation. This TCR was sampled from an adult man with Graves' ophthalmopathy. This chain joins TRBV2 and TRBJ2-7; 9 positions agree with TRBD1. Sequenced: peripheral blood. CDR3 loop: CATQTPPGQGPYEQYF. The CDR3 region has the DNA TGTGCCACTCAAACGCCCCCGGGACAGGGACCCTACGAGCAGTACTTC.